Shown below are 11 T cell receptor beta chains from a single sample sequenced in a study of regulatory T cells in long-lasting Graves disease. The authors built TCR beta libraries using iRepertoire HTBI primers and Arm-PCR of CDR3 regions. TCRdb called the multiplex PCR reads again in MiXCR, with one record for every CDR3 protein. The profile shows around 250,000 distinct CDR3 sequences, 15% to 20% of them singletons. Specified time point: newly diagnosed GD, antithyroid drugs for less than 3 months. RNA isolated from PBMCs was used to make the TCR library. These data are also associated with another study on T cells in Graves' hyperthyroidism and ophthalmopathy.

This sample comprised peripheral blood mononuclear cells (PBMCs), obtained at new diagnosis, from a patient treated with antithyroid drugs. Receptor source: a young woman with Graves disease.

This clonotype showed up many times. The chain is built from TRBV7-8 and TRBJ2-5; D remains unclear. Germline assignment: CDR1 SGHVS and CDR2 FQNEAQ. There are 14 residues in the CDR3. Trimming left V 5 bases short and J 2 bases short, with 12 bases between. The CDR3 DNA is TGTGCCAGCAGCGAGGCCTGGGATCAAGAGACCCAGTACTTC. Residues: CASSEAWDQETQYF. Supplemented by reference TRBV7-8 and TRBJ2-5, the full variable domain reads GAGVSQSPRYKVAKRGQDVALRCDPISGHVSLFWYQQALGQGPEFLTYFQNEAQLDKSGLPSDRFFAERPEGSVSTLKIQRTQQEDSAVYLCASSEAWDQETQYFGPGTRLLVL.

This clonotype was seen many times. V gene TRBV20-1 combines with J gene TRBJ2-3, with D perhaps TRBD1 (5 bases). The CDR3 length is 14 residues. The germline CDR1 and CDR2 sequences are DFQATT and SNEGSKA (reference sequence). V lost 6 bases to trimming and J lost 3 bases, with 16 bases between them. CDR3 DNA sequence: TGCAGTGCAACCAGGGTAGGGCCAACAGATACGCAGTATTTT. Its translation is CSATRVGPTDTQYF.

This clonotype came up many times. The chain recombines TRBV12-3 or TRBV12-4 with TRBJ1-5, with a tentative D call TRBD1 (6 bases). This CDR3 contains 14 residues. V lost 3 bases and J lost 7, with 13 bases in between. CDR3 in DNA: TGTGCCAGCAGTTTTTCCCAACAGGGACAGCCCCAGCATTTT. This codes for CASSFSQQGQPQHF.

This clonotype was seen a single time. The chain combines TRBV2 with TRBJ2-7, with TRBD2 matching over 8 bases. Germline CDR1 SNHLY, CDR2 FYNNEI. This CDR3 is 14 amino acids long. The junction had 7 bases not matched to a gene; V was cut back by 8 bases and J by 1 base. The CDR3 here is CASAPGGISYEQYF. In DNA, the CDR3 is TGTGCCAGCGCTCCGGGGGGGATTTCCTACGAGCAGTACTTC.

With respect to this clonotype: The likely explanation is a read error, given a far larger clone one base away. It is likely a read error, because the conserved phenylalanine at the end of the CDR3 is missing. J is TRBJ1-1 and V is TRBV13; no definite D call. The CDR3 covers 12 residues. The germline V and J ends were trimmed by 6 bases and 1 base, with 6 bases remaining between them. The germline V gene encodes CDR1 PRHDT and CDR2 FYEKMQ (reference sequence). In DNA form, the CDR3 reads TGTGCCAGCAGGACTACGAACACTGAAGCTTTCCTT. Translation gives CASRTTNTEAFL.

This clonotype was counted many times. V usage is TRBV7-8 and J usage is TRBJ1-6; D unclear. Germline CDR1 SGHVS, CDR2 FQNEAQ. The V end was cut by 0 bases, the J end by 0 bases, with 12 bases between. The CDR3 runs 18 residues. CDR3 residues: CASSLAQRGSSYNSPLHF. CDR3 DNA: TGTGCCAGCAGCTTAGCGCAAAGAGGTAGCTCCTATAATTCACCCCTCCACTTT.

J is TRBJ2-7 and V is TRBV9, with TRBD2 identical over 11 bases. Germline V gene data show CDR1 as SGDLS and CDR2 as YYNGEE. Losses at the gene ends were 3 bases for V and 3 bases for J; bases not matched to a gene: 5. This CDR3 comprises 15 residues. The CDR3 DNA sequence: TGTGCCAGCAGCGCGACTAGCGGGGAACTCTACGAGCAGTACTTC. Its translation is CASSATSGELYEQYF.

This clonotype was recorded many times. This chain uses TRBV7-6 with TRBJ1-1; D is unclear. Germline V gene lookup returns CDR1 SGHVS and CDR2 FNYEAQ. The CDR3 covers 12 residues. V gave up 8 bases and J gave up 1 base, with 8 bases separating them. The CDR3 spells CASSTANTEAFF. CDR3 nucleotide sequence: TGTGCCAGCTCTACTGCGAACACTGAAGCTTTCTTT.

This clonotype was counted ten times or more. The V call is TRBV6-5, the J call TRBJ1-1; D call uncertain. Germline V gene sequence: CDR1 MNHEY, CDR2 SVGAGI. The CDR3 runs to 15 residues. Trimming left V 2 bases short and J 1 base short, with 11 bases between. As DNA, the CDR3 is TGTGCCAGCAGTTACAGTAGGCATAAGAACACTGAAGCTTTCTTT. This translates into CASSYSRHKNTEAFF.

The CDR3: CASSPNSGSSYEQYF. For the CDR3, the DNA is TGTGCCAGCAGCCCAAATAGCGGGAGCTCCTACGAGCAGTACTTC. The J gene is TRBJ2-7, the V gene TRBV11-2; 9 nucleotides match TRBD2. Trimming removed 5 bases from V and 0 bases from J; junction bases left unmatched: 5. Germline V gene sequence: CDR1 SGHAT, CDR2 FQNNGV. CDR3 length: 15 residues.

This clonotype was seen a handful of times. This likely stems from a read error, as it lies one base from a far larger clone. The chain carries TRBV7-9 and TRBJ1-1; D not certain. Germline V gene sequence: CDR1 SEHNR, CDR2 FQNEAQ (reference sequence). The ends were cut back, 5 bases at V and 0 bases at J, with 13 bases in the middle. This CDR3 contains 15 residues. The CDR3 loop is CASSRPAGMNTEAFF. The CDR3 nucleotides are TGTGCCAGCAGCCGACCAGCCGGTATGAACACTGAAGCTTTCTTT.